The 17 T cell receptor beta chains listed next were all sequenced from one sample in a study of regulatory T cells in long-lasting Graves disease. Researchers made TCR beta libraries by using iRepertoire HTBI primers and running Arm-PCR on CDR3 regions. MiXCR, applied by TCRdb to the multiplex PCR reads, yields one record per CDR3 protein. The sample lists around 450,000 distinct CDR3 sequences; around 15% were seen once. Time point described: newly diagnosed GD, antithyroid drugs for less than 3 months. There was RNA extracted from PBMCs, and the TCR library was made from it. These same records also appear under a second study, on T cells in Graves' hyperthyroidism and ophthalmopathy.

Sequencing used peripheral blood mononuclear cells (PBMCs), obtained at new diagnosis, from a patient treated with antithyroid drugs. The source is a man between 35 and 55 years old with Graves disease.

A remark on this clonotype: This may arise from a read error, as a much more abundant clone is one base away. The gene calls are TRBV7-3 and TRBJ1-4; a weak D match, TRBD1 (6 bases). The length of the CDR3 is 14 residues. Germline assignment: CDR1 SGHTA and CDR2 FQGTGA. As DNA, the CDR3 is TGTGCCAGCAGCCTAACAGGGCGGGATGAAAAACTGTTTTTT. It encodes CASSLTGRDEKLFF.

The chain uses TRBV5-6 and TRBJ1-5, with D perhaps TRBD1 (6 bases). CDR3 length: 14 residues. Per the germline V gene, CDR1 is SGHDT and CDR2 is YYEEEE. Trimming removed 4 bases from V and 3 bases from J, with 11 bases in between. CDR3 residues: CASSAGTNNQPQHF. The DNA of the CDR3 is TGTGCCAGCAGCGCCGGGACAAACAATCAGCCCCAGCATTTT.

This clonotype was seen many times. This chain links TRBV7-2 with TRBJ2-1; tentative D call: TRBD2 (6 bases). The CDR3 length is 18 residues. Germline CDR1 reads SGHTA; CDR2 reads FQGNSA. V was clipped by 3 bases and J by 7 bases, with 25 bases between them. The CDR3: CASSLGSGLFIGRNEQFF. The CDR3 nucleotides read TGTGCCAGCAGCTTGGGGTCGGGACTCTTCATTGGCCGAAATGAGCAGTTCTTC.

The sample holds many counts of this clonotype. The chain's CDR3 is CASSDSVSPYEQYF. As DNA, the CDR3 is TGTGCCAGCAGTGATAGCGTGAGCCCCTACGAGCAGTACTTC. The rearrangement links TRBV7-9 to TRBJ2-7; the D gene is possibly TRBD2 (5 bases). CDR1 SEHNR and CDR2 FQNEAQ come from the germline V gene (reference sequence). Trimming took off 6 bases at V and 2 bases at J, with 14 bases between the two ends. The CDR3 contains 14 residues.

This clonotype was observed many times. The rearrangement joins TRBV30 to TRBJ2-2, with a tentative D call TRBD1 (5 bases). This CDR3 spans 14 amino acids. Trimming left V 0 bases short and J 7 bases short, with 12 bases between. Germline values: CDR1 GTSNPN, CDR2 SVGIG (reference sequence). The CDR3 DNA follows: TGTGCCTGGAGTGTAAGGCAGGGCGGCGGGGAGCTGTTTTTT. Protein sequence: CAWSVRQGGGELFF.

For the CDR3, the DNA is TGTGCCAGCAGATGGGACAGGTTGGATGGCTACACCTTC. This sequence encodes CASRWDRLDGYTF. The chain is built from TRBV28 and TRBJ1-2; 8 bases align to TRBD1. Germline V CDR1 and CDR2: MDHEN, SYDVKM. This CDR3 comprises 13 residues. V gave up 6 bases and J gave up 6 bases; unmatched junction bases: 6.

This clonotype appeared many times. CDR3 nucleotide sequence: TGTGCCAGCAGCTTAAAGGGTAACACTGAAGCTTTCTTT. Protein: CASSLKGNTEAFF. The chain links TRBV12-3 or TRBV12-4 to TRBJ1-1; the D is unclear. The V end lost 6 bases, the J end lost 2 bases, and 10 bases lay between the germline ends. The CDR3 sequence is 13 residues long.

The chain recombines TRBV11-2 with TRBJ2-7; the match to TRBD2 covers 13 bases. The J segment lost 1 base and the V segment lost 5 bases, leaving 5 bases of the junction unmatched. Germline V gene sequence: CDR1 SGHAT, CDR2 FQNNGV. This CDR3 is built from 16 residues. In DNA form, the CDR3 reads TGTGCCAGCAGCCAACCACTAGCGGGAGGGTCCTACGAGCAGTACTTC. Protein sequence: CASSQPLAGGSYEQYF. The entire variable domain, with the rest obtained from reference TRBV11-2 and TRBJ2-7, is as follows: EAGVAQSPRYKIIEKRQSVAFWCNPISGHATLYWYQQILGQGPKLLIQFQNNGVVDDSQLPKDRFSAERLKGVDSTLKIQPAKLEDSAVYLCASSQPLAGGSYEQYFGPGTRLTVT.

Only a few counts were recorded for this clonotype. The V and J genes are TRBV19 and TRBJ2-7; 8 bases line up with TRBD2. V was pared by 9 bases and J by 0 bases, with 7 bases of the junction left unmatched. Looked up from germline, CDR1 is LNHDA and CDR2 is SQIVND (reference sequence). CDR3 length: 14 amino acids. The DNA of the CDR3 is TGTGCCAGCTCCCGGGGGGGGAACTCCTACGAGCAGTACTTC. Protein product: CASSRGGNSYEQYF.

In its sample, this clonotype was seen many times. This chain connects TRBV20-1 to TRBJ2-3; 9 nucleotides line up with TRBD2. The trim removed 5 bases at V and 4 bases at J, leaving 7 bases unmatched. In germline, CDR1 is DFQATT, CDR2 SNEGSKA (reference sequence). The CDR3 has 14 amino acids. For the CDR3, the DNA is TGCAGTGCTCGACTAGCGGTACCTCCAGATACGCAGTATTTT. Translated: CSARLAVPPDTQYF.

The chain has TRBV30 and TRBJ1-2; tentative D call: TRBD1 (6 bases). The V end was cut by 4 bases, the J end by 8 bases, with 20 bases between. Germline V CDR1 and CDR2: GTSNPN, SVGIG (reference sequence). This CDR3 is 14 amino acids long. The CDR3 nucleotides read TGTGCCTGGACCTCAGGGTGGGGGCAGGGAGGCTACACCTTC. Protein: CAWTSGWGQGGYTF.

Ten or more counts support this clonotype. The chain is built from TRBV30 and TRBJ2-2; D is ambiguous. The length of the CDR3 is 15 residues. Germline CDR1 and CDR2: GTSNPN and SVGIG (reference sequence). Trimming removed 0 bases from V and 4 bases from J, with 12 bases in between. In DNA, the CDR3 is TGTGCCTGGAGTGTACGCTATCCCCCCACCGGGGAGCTGTTTTTT. Protein sequence: CAWSVRYPPTGELFF.

This clonotype was detected ten times or more. The chain has TRBV28 and TRBJ2-5, with D possibly being TRBD2 (6 bases). With 6 bases removed from V and 6 bases from J, the gap between germline ends came to 26 bases. CDR1 and CDR2 (germline): MDHEN, SYDVKM. There are 17 residues in the CDR3. The CDR3 region has the DNA TGTGCCAGCAGCATCACCTCTTTTGGGCCGGAGGGCAAGACCCAGTACTTC. This encodes CASSITSFGPEGKTQYF.

A few counts support this clonotype. The J gene is TRBJ2-3, the V gene TRBV4-1, with 9 nucleotides matching TRBD1. The CDR3 length is 16 residues. Germline V CDR1 and CDR2: MGHRA, YSYEKL. Trimming cost V 0 bases and J 2 bases; bases outside gene matches: 3. The CDR3 DNA reads TGCGCCAGCAGCCAAGAGGGACAGGGAGTCACAGATACGCAGTATTTT. It is translated as CASSQEGQGVTDTQYF.

This chain connects TRBV10-3 to TRBJ2-5; no clear D gene. Per the germline V gene, CDR1 is ENHRY and CDR2 is SYGVKD. The CDR3 spans 11 residues. V was trimmed by 5 bases and J by 5 bases, leaving 6 bases between them. The CDR3 region is CAISHAETQYF. CDR3 DNA sequence: TGTGCCATCAGTCATGCGGAGACCCAGTACTTC.

The chain recombines TRBV5-6 with TRBJ1-4, with a tentative D call TRBD1 (5 bases). Trimming took 4 bases from V and 3 from J, leaving 16 bases between them. The length of the CDR3 is 16 residues. The germline CDR1 and CDR2 sequences are SGHDT and YYEEEE. Here the CDR3 reads CASSGGTVRPNEKLFF. Here the CDR3 DNA reads TGTGCCAGCAGCGGCGGGACCGTAAGGCCTAATGAAAAACTGTTTTTT.

The chain employs TRBV24-1 and TRBJ2-3; D unclear. The CDR3 runs to 15 residues. V was trimmed by 3 bases and J by 0 bases, leaving 9 bases between them. CDR1 and CDR2 (germline): KGHDR, SFDVKD. CDR3 in DNA: TGTGCCACCAGTGATGCCCAGGACAGCACAGATACGCAGTATTTT. It codes for CATSDAQDSTDTQYF.